This T cell receptor (beta chain) was retrieved from a study of graft-versus-host responses after intestinal transplantation. On the study more broadly: Once they had received anti-thymocyte globulin induction, all recipients took tacrolimus and steroids for approximately 3 years.

The CDR3 is made up of 11 amino acids. The germline gives CDR1 DFQATT, CDR2 SNEGSKA (reference sequence). The V gene lost 6 bases and the J gene lost 0 bases, with 5 bases spanning the gap. This clone was detected only once. Its antigen is not known. Method: immunoSEQ multiplex PCR; TCRdb's copy keeps in-frame clones and lacks some. The table includes approximately 24,000 clones, around 96% detected once. Study-level findings and limits: Those patients showing graft-donor T cell macrochimerism displayed high graft-versus-host to host-versus-graft clonal ratios in allografts. GvH clones surfaced in recipient marrow, some emerging earlier in ileum or blood.

This material consisted of PBMCs, taken roughly 30 days after intestinal transplant. This TCR was recovered from a human patient who received an intestinal transplant, so some T cells may come from the graft donor. J is TRBJ1-1 and V is TRBV20-1; D is unclear. The CDR3 coding sequence is TGCAGTGCCCAATTGAACACTGAAGCTTTCTTT. Translation: CSAQLNTEAFF.